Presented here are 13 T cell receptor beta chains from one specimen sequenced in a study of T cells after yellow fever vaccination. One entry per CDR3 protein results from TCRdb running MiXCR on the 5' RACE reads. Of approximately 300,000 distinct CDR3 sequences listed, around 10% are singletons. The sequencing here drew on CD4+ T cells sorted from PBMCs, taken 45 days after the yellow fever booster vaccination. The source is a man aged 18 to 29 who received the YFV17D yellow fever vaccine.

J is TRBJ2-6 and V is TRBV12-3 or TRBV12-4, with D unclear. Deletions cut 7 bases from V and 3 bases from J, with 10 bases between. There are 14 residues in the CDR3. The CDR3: CASTLTLGANVLTF. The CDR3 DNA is TGTGCCAGCACTTTGACGCTTGGGGCCAACGTCCTGACTTTC.

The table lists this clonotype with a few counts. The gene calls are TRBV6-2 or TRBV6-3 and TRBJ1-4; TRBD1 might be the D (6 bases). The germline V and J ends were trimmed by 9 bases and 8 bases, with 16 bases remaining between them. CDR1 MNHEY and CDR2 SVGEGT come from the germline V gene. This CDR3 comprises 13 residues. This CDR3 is CASTRQVQEKLFF. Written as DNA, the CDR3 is TGTGCCAGTACGAGACAGGTGCAAGAAAAACTGTTTTTT.

CDR3 region: CASSTYRGDYGYTF. The CDR3 DNA sequence: TGTGCCAGCAGCACGTACAGGGGAGACTATGGCTACACCTTC. This chain connects TRBV5-5 to TRBJ1-2, with 7 bases lining up with TRBD1. J was trimmed by 3 bases and V by 4 bases; bases with no gene match: 6. CDR1 is SGHKS, CDR2 YYEKEE, per germline (reference sequence). This CDR3 comprises 14 residues. Based on the CDR3 plus reference TRBV5-5 and TRBJ1-2, the full variable domain is DAGVTQSPTHLIKTRGQQVTLRCSPISGHKSVSWYQQVLGQGPQFIFQYYEKEERGRGNFPDRFSARQFPNYSSELNVNALLLGDSALYLCASSTYRGDYGYTFGSGTRLTVV.

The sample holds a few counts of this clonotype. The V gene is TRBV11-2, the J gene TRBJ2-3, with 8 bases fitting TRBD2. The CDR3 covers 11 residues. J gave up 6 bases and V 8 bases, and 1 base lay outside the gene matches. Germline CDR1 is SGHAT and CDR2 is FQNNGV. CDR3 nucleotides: TGTGCCAGCGGCGGGGGGGATACGCAGTATTTT. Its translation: CASGGGDTQYF.

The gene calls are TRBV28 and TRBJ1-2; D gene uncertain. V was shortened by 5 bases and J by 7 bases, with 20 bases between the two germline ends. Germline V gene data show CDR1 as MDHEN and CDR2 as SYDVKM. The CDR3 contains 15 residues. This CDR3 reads CASSVREAPFSGYTF. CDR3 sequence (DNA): TGTGCCAGCAGTGTCCGGGAGGCCCCTTTTTCTGGCTACACCTTC.

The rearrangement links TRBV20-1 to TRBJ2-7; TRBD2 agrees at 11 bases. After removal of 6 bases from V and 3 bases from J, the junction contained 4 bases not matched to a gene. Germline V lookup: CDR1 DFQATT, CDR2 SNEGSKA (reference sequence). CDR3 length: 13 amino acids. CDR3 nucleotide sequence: TGCAGTGCAAGACTAGCGGGGCGCTACGAGCAGTACTTC. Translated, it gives CSARLAGRYEQYF.

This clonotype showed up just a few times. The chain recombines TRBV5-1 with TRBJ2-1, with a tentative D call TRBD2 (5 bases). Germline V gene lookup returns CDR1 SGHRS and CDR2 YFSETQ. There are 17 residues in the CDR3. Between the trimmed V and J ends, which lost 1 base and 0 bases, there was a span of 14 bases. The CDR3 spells CASSLLLRTLSYNEQFF. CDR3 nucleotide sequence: TGCGCCAGCAGCTTGTTACTACGGACTCTCTCCTACAATGAGCAGTTCTTC. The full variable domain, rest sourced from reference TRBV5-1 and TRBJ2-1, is KAGVTQTPRYLIKTRGQQVTLSCSPISGHRSVSWYQQTPGQGLQFLFEYFSETQRNKGNFPGRFSGRQFSNSRSEMNVSTLELGDSALYLCASSLLLRTLSYNEQFFGPGTRLTVL.

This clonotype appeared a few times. In DNA, the CDR3 is TGTGCCATCAGTGAGGGTCTTAAGGATTCACCCCTCCACTTT. Its translation: CAISEGLKDSPLHF. The chain has TRBV10-3 and TRBJ1-6; D gene ambiguous. The CDR3 extends over 14 amino acids. V shed 2 bases and J shed 8 bases, with 10 bases lying between them. The germline gives CDR1 ENHRY, CDR2 SYGVKD.

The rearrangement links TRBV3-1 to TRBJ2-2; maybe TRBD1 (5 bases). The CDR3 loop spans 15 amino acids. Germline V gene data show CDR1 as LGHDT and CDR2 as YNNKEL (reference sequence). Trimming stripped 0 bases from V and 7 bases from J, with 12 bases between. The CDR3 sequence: CASSQDRVFSGELFF. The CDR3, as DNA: TGTGCCAGCAGCCAAGACAGGGTTTTCAGCGGGGAGCTGTTTTTT.

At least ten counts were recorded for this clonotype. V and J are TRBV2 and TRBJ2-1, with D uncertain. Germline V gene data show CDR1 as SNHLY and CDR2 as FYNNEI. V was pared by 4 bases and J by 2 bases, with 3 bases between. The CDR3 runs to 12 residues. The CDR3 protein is CASSATYNEQFF. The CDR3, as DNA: TGTGCCAGCAGTGCCACCTACAATGAGCAGTTCTTC.

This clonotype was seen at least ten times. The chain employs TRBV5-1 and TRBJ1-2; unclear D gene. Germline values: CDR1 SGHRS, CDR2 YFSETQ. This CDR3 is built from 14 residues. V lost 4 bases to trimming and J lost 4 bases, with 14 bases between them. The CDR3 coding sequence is TGCGCCAGCAGCCCAAACACGGGCGGCTATGGCTACACCTTC. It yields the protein CASSPNTGGYGYTF.

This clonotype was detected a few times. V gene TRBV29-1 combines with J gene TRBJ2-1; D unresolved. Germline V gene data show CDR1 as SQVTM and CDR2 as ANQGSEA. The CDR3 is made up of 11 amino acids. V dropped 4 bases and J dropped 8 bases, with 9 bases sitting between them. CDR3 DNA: TGCAGCGTTGCCGGGCAGCATGAGCAGTTCTTC. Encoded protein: CSVAGQHEQFF.

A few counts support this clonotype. The CDR3 nucleotides are TGTGCCTGGAGTAGGACAGGGAACGTTTACGAGCAGTACTTC. Its translation is CAWSRTGNVYEQYF. V and J are TRBV30 and TRBJ2-7, with 8 bases lining up with TRBD1. Germline values: CDR1 GTSNPN, CDR2 SVGIG (reference sequence). There are 14 residues in the CDR3. Germline trimming cut 2 bases from V and 4 bases from J; bases unmatched to any gene: 7.